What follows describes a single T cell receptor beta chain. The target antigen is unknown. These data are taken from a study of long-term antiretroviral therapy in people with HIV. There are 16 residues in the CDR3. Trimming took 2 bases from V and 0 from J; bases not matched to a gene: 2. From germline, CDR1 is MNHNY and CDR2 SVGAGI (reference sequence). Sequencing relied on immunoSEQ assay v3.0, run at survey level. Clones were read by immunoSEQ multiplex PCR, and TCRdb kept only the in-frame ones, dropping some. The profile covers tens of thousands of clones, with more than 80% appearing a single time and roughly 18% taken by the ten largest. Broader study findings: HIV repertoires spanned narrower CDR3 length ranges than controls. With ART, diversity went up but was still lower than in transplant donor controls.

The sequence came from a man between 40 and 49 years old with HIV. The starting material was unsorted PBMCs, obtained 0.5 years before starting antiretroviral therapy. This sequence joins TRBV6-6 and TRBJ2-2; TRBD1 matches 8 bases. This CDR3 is CASSYRTGSNTGELFF. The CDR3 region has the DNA TGTGCCAGCAGTTACAGGACAGGGTCGAACACCGGGGAGCTGTTTTTT.